These 10 T cell receptor beta chains were sequenced from one sample in a study of blood T cell repertoires in COVID-19. Generated by immunoSEQ multiplex PCR, the TCRdb table keeps only in-frame clones and is missing some. Of fewer than 350,000 clones in the sample, 89% were seen once. Sequencing used PBMCs or T cells enriched from blood (not recorded which). These receptors came from a woman aged 40 to 49 who had recovered from COVID-19.

The table lists this clone with a count of one. Here the CDR3 DNA reads TGTGCCACCAGCAGAGTAACTAGCGGGAGGAATGAGCAGTTCTTC. It encodes CATSRVTSGRNEQFF. The chain links TRBV15 to TRBJ2-1; 12 nucleotides match TRBD2. With V trimmed by 1 base and J by 7 bases, 2 bases remained unmatched. In germline, CDR1 is LNHNV, CDR2 YYDKDF (reference sequence). This CDR3 has 15 amino acids.

The CDR3 DNA reads as TGTGCCAGCCATACCCGGGGAAACACTGAAGCTTTCTTT. Its protein is CASHTRGNTEAFF. The V call is TRBV19, the J call TRBJ1-1; D is undetermined. The CDR3 sequence is 13 residues long. Germline V lookup: CDR1 LNHDA, CDR2 SQIVND (reference sequence). The germline V and J ends were trimmed by 9 bases and 2 bases, with 13 bases remaining between them.

This clone occurred a few times. This CDR3 is also generated by other DNA sequences in the sample. This rearrangement joins TRBV5-1 to TRBJ1-1; maybe TRBD1 (5 bases). CDR3 size: 13 residues. The germline gives CDR1 SGHRS, CDR2 YFSETQ. The V gene lost 2 bases and the J gene lost 2 bases, with 7 bases spanning the gap. The CDR3 sequence: CASSFGGNTEAFF. The CDR3, as DNA: TGCGCCAGCAGCTTCGGGGGAAACACTGAAGCTTTCTTT.

This rearrangement joins TRBV5-1 to TRBJ1-2; D is unresolved. Trimming took off 0 bases at V and 8 bases at J, with 14 bases between the two ends. Germline V gene data show CDR1 as SGHRS and CDR2 as YFSETQ. This CDR3 contains 14 residues. CDR3 coding DNA: TGCGCCAGCAGCTTGGACGTACGTGGCGGCGGCTACACCTTC. This gives the protein CASSLDVRGGGYTF.

The J gene is TRBJ1-1, the V gene TRBV19; 7 nucleotides agree with TRBD1. There are 15 residues in the CDR3. V trimming: 7 bases; J trimming: 2 bases; junction bases outside the gene matches: 10. Germline V lookup: CDR1 LNHDA, CDR2 SQIVND (reference sequence). The CDR3 DNA follows: TGTGCCAGTACCCAGGGGGGAATTCCCAACACTGAAGCTTTCTTT. Its translation: CASTQGGIPNTEAFF. The complete variable domain, with remaining parts taken from reference TRBV19 and TRBJ1-1, reads DGGITQSPKYLFRKEGQNVTLSCEQNLNHDAMYWYRQDPGQGLRLIYYSQIVNDFQKGDIAEGYSVSREKKESFPLTVTSAQKNPTAFYLCASTQGGIPNTEAFFGQGTRLTVV.

This rearrangement joins TRBV19 to TRBJ1-2; TRBD1 is a possible D gene (6 bases). Deletions cut 8 bases from V and 4 bases from J, with 17 bases between. Germline values: CDR1 LNHDA, CDR2 SQIVND (reference sequence). This CDR3 comprises 14 residues. CDR3 DNA: TGTGCCAGTTCCCCAATGGGGGCCGTCTATGGCTACACCTTC. Protein product: CASSPMGAVYGYTF. The full variable domain, in which reference TRBV19 and TRBJ1-2 provide the parts outside the CDR3, is DGGITQSPKYLFRKEGQNVTLSCEQNLNHDAMYWYRQDPGQGLRLIYYSQIVNDFQKGDIAEGYSVSREKKESFPLTVTSAQKNPTAFYLCASSPMGAVYGYTFGSGTRLTVV.

This rearrangement joins TRBV6-1 to TRBJ2-7; 11 positions agree with TRBD1. The CDR3 loop spans 16 amino acids. Unmatched junction bases numbered 4, after V lost 0 bases and J lost 3 bases. CDR1 MNHNS and CDR2 SASEGT come from the germline V gene. The CDR3 region is CASSEAAGQGVYEQYF. For the CDR3, the DNA is TGTGCCAGCAGTGAAGCGGCGGGACAGGGGGTCTACGAGCAGTACTTC.

The chain has TRBV2 and TRBJ1-5, with TRBD1 identical over 7 bases. The V segment lost 3 bases and the J segment 4 bases; nucleotides outside the gene matches: 6. This CDR3 spans 15 amino acids. Germline assignment: CDR1 SNHLY and CDR2 FYNNEI. The CDR3 protein is CASSDRQGVNQPQHF. In DNA form, the CDR3 reads TGTGCCAGCAGTGACAGGCAGGGGGTAAATCAGCCCCAGCATTTT. Combining the CDR3 with reference TRBV2 and TRBJ1-5 gives the whole variable domain EPEVTQTPSHQVTQMGQEVILRCVPISNHLYFYWYRQILGQKVEFLVSFYNNEISEKSEIFDDQFSVERPDGSNFTLKIRSTKLEDSAMYFCASSDRQGVNQPQHFGDGTRLSIL.

The chain couples TRBV9 to TRBJ2-5, with 10 positions matching TRBD1. The CDR3 is 14 amino acids. With V trimmed by 4 bases and J by 3 bases, 3 bases remained unmatched. Germline values: CDR1 SGDLS, CDR2 YYNGEE. The CDR3 nucleotides read TGTGCCAGCAGCATCGGACAGGGGGAAGAGACCCAGTACTTC. Its translation: CASSIGQGEETQYF.

The genes are TRBV5-1 and TRBJ2-7, with 13 bases fitting TRBD2. Trimming removed 4 bases from V and 0 bases from J; junction bases left unmatched: 4. The CDR3 has 16 residues. Per the germline V gene, CDR1 is SGHRS and CDR2 is YFSETQ. The CDR3 region is CASSRGLAGPSYEQYF. CDR3 sequence (DNA): TGCGCCAGCAGCCGGGGACTAGCGGGGCCCTCCTACGAGCAGTACTTC. The full variable domain, in which reference TRBV5-1 and TRBJ2-7 provide the parts outside the CDR3, is KAGVTQTPRYLIKTRGQQVTLSCSPISGHRSVSWYQQTPGQGLQFLFEYFSETQRNKGNFPGRFSGRQFSNSRSEMNVSTLELGDSALYLCASSRGLAGPSYEQYFGPGTRLTVT.